This T cell receptor (beta chain) was identified in a study of radiation and T cells in renal cell carcinoma. For the study at large: Nephrectomy followed 15 Gy stereotactic body radiation by 4 weeks. Study-wide results and limits: In blood, top tumor clones expanded by 2 weeks, shrinking by 4. No pretreatment tumor biopsies were available for baseline clonotypes.

Clones were sequenced by immunoSEQ multiplex PCR, and TCRdb holds only the in-frame ones, with some missing. The sample has some 120,000 clones; approximately 78% are singletons. Time point here: blood 2 weeks post-SBRT. Treatment indicated: 15 Gy SBRT to primary tumor, nephrectomy 4 weeks later. The patient's renal cell carcinoma had clear cell pathology. The ends were cut back, 4 bases at V and 3 bases at J, with 10 bases in the middle. This CDR3 comprises 13 residues. The germline V gene encodes CDR1 SEHNR and CDR2 FQNEAQ (reference sequence). This clone was observed a single time. What it recognizes is unknown.

The origin of this receptor is a woman in her sixties or seventies with renal cell carcinoma. The V call is TRBV7-9, the J call TRBJ2-7, with D unclear. The sample in question was blood, obtained from a patient whose treatment included radiotherapy and nephrectomy. The CDR3 bases are TGTGCCAGCAGCTCCGTGATTCACTACGAGCAGTACTTC. This translates into CASSSVIHYEQYF.